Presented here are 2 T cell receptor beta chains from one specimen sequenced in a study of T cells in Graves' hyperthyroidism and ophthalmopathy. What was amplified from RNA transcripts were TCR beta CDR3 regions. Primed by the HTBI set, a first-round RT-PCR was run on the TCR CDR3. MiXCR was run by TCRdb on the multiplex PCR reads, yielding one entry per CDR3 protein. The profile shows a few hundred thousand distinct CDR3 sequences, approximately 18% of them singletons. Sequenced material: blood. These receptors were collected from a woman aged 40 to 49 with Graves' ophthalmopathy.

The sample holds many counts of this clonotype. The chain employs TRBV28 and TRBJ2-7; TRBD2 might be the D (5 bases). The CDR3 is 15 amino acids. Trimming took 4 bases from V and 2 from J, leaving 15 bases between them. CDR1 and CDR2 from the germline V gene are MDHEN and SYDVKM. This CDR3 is CASSSPPAVTYEQYF. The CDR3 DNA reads TGTGCCAGCAGTTCCCCGCCAGCGGTTACCTACGAGCAGTACTTC.

The CDR3: CASSHGLHTTAPVPLHF. The CDR3 DNA reads TGCGCCAGCAGCCACGGATTACACACGACAGCCCCTGTACCCCTCCACTTT. The rearrangement joins TRBV5-1 to TRBJ1-6, with a possible D match to TRBD1 (5 bases). Germline V CDR1 and CDR2: SGHRS, YFSETQ. The ends were cut back, 4 bases at V and 12 bases at J, with 26 bases in the middle. This CDR3 has 17 residues.